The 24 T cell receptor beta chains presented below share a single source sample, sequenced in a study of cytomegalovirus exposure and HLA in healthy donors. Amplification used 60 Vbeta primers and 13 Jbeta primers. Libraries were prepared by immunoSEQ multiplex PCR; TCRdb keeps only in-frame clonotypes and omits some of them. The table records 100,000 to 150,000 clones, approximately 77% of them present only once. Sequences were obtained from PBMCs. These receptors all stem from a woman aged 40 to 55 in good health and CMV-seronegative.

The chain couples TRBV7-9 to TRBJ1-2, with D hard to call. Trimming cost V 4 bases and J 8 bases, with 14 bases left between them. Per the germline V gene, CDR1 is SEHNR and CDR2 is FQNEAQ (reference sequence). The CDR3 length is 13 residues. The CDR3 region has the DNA TGTGCCAGCAGCTCGGGATTCCTTTCAGGCTACACCTTC. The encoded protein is CASSSGFLSGYTF.

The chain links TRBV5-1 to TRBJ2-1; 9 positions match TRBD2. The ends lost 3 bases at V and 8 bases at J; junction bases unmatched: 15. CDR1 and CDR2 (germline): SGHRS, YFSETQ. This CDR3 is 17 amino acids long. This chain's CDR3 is CASSSGSLAGARDEQFF. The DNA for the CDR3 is TGCGCCAGCAGCTCAGGAAGCTTAGCGGGGGCTCGGGATGAGCAGTTCTTC.

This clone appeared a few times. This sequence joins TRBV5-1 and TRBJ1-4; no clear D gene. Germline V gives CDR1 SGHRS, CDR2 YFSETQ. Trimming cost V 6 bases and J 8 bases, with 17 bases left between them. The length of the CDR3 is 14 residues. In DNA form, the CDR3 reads TGCGCCAGCACCAGAGGATCTGGAGACGAAAAACTGTTTTTT. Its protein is CASTRGSGDEKLFF. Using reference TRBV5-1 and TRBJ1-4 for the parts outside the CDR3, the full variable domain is KAGVTQTPRYLIKTRGQQVTLSCSPISGHRSVSWYQQTPGQGLQFLFEYFSETQRNKGNFPGRFSGRQFSNSRSEMNVSTLELGDSALYLCASTRGSGDEKLFFGSGTQLSVL.

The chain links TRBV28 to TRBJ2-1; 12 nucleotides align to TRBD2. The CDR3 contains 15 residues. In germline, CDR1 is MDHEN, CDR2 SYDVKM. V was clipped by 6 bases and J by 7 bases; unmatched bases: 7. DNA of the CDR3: TGTGCCAGCAGCCCTAGCGGGGGGGCTGGGAATGAGCAGTTCTTC. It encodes CASSPSGGAGNEQFF.

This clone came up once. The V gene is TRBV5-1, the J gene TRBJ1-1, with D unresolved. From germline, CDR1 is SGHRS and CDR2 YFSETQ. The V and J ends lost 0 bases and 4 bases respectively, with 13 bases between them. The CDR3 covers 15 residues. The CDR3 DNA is TGCGCCAGCAGCTTGGAAGGACTTCGGGCCACTGAAGCTTTCTTT. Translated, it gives CASSLEGLRATEAFF.

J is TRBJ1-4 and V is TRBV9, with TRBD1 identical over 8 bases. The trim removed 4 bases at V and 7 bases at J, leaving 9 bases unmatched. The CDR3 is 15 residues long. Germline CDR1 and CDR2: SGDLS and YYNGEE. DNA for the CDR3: TGTGCCAGCAGCTCTCGGACAGGGTTGGGTGAAAAACTGTTTTTT. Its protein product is CASSSRTGLGEKLFF.

The CDR3 loop is CASSRDRETQYF. The CDR3 region has the DNA TGTGCCAGCAGCCGGGACAGAGAGACCCAGTACTTC. The V and J genes are TRBV11-3 and TRBJ2-5; 7 bases line up with TRBD1. With V trimmed by 5 bases and J by 4 bases, 1 base remained unmatched. Germline V gives CDR1 SGHNT, CDR2 YENEEA. The CDR3 extends over 12 amino acids.

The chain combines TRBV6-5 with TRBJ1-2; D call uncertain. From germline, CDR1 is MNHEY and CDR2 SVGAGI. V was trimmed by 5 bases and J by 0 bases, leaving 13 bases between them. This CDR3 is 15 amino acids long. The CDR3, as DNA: TGTGCCAGCAGTAGATCAGGATTAGCTAACTATGGCTACACCTTC. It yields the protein CASSRSGLANYGYTF.

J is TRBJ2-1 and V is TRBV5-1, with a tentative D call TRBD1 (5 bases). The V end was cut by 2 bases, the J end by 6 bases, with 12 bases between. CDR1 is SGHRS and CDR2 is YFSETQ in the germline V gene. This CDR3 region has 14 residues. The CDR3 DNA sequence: TGCGCCAGCAGCTTACAGGACCCAACCAATGAGCAGTTCTTC. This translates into CASSLQDPTNEQFF.

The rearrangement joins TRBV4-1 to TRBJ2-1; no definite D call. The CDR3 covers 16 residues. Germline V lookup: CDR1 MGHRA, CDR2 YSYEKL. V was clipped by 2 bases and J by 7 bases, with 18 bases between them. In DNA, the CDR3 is TGCGCCAGCAGCCAAAACGATTACTTGGTGAGGAATGAGCAGTTCTTC. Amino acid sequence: CASSQNDYLVRNEQFF.

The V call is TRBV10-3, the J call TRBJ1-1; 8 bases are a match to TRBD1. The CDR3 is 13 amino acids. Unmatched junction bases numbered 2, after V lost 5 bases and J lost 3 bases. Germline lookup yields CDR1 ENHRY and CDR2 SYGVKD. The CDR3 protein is CAISLDRDTEAFF. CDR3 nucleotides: TGTGCCATCAGTTTGGACAGGGACACTGAAGCTTTCTTT.

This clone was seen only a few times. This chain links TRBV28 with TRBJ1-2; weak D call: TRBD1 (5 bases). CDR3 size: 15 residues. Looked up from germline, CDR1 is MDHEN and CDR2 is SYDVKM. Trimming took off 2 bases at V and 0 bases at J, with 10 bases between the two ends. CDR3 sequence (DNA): TGTGCCAGCAGTTTAGGGGGGACTTCTAACTATGGCTACACCTTC. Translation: CASSLGGTSNYGYTF.

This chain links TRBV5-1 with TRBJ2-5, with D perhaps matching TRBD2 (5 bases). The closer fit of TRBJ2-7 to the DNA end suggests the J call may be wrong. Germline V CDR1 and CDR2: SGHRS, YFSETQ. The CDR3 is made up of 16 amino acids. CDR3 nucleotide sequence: TGCGCCAGCAGCGACTTCCGGAGGCCCTTCTCCTACGAGCAGTACTTC. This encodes CASSDFRRPFSYEQYF.

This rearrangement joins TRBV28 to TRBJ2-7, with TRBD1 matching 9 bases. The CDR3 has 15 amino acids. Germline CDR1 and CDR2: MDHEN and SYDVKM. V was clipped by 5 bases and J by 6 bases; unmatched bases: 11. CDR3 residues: CASSVYRGQGREQYF. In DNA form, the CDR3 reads TGTGCCAGCAGTGTCTACCGGGGACAGGGTCGCGAGCAGTACTTC. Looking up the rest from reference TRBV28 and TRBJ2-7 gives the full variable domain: DVKVTQSSRYLVKRTGEKVFLECVQDMDHENMFWYRQDPGLGLRLIYFSYDVKMKEKGDIPEGYSVSREKKERFSLILESASTNQTSMYLCASSVYRGQGREQYFGPGTRLTVT.

The CDR3 reads CASSPETGGYDEQFF. The CDR3 bases are TGTGCCAGCAGTCCAGAAACAGGGGGATATGATGAGCAGTTCTTC. The chain uses TRBV11-1 and TRBJ2-1; 8 bases match TRBD1. CDR3 length: 15 residues. V lost 6 bases to trimming and J lost 8 bases; unmatched junction nucleotides: 12. Germline CDR1 reads SGHAT; CDR2 reads FQDESV (reference sequence). Complete variable domain (other parts from reference TRBV11-1 and TRBJ2-1): EAEVAQSPRYKITEKSQAVAFWCDPISGHATLYWYRQILGQGPELLVQFQDESVVDDSQLPKDRFSAERLKGVDSTLKIQPAELGDSAMYLCASSPETGGYDEQFFGPGTRLTVL.

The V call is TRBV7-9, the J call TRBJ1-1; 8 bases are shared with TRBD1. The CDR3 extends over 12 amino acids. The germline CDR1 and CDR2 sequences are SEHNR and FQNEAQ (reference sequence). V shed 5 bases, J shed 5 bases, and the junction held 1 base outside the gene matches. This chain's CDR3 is CASSGTGTEAFF. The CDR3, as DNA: TGTGCCAGCAGCGGGACAGGTACTGAAGCTTTCTTT.

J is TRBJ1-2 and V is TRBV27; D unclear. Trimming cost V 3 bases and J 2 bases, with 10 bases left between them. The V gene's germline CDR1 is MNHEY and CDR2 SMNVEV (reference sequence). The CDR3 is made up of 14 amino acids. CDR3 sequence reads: CASSLSRYNYGYTF. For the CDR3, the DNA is TGTGCCAGCAGTTTGTCCAGGTACAACTATGGCTACACCTTC.

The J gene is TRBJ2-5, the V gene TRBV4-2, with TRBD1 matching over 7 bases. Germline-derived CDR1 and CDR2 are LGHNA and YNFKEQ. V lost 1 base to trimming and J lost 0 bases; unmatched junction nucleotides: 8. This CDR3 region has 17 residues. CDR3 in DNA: TGTGCCAGCAGCCAAGCCCGGGACAGCACAAACCAAGAGACCCAGTACTTC. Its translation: CASSQARDSTNQETQYF.

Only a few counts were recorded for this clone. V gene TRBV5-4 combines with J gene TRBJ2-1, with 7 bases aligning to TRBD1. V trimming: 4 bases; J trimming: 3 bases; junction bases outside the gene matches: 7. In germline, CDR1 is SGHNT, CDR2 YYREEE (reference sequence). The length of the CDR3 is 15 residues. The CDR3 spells CASSDDRVGYNEQFF. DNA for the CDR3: TGTGCCAGCAGCGATGACAGGGTGGGCTACAATGAGCAGTTCTTC.

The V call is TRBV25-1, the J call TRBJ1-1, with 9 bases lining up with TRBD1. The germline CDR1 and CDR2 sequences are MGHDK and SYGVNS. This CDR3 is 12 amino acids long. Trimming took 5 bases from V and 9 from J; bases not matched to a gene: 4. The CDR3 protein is CASSTQGAKAFF. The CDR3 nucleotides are TGTGCCAGCAGTACACAGGGGGCAAAAGCTTTCTTT.

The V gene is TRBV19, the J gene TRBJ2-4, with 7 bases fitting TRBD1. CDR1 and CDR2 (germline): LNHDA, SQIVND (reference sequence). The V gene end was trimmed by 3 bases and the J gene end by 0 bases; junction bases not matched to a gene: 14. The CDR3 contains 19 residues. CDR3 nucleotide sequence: TGTGCCAGTAGTATGTCGGCATTAGGGACAGATCAAGCCAAAAACATTCAGTACTTC. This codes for CASSMSALGTDQAKNIQYF.

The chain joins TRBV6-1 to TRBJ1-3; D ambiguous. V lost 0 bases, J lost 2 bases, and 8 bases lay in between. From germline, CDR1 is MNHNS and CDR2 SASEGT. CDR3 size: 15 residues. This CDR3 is CASSEARVPGNTIYF. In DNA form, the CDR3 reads TGTGCCAGCAGTGAAGCGCGGGTACCTGGAAACACCATATATTTT.

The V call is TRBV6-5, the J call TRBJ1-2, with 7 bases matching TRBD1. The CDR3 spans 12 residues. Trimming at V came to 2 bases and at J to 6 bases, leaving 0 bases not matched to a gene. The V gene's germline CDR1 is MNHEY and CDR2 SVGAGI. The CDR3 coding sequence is TGTGCCAGCAGTTACCAGGGGGATGGCTACACCTTC. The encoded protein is CASSYQGDGYTF.

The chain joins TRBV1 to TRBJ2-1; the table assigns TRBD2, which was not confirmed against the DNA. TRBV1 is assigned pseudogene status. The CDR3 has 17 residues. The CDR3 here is CTSSQEVAGVRYNEQFF. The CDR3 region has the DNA TGCACCAGCAGCCAAGAAGTTGCGGGGGTGAGATACAATGAGCAGTTCTTC.